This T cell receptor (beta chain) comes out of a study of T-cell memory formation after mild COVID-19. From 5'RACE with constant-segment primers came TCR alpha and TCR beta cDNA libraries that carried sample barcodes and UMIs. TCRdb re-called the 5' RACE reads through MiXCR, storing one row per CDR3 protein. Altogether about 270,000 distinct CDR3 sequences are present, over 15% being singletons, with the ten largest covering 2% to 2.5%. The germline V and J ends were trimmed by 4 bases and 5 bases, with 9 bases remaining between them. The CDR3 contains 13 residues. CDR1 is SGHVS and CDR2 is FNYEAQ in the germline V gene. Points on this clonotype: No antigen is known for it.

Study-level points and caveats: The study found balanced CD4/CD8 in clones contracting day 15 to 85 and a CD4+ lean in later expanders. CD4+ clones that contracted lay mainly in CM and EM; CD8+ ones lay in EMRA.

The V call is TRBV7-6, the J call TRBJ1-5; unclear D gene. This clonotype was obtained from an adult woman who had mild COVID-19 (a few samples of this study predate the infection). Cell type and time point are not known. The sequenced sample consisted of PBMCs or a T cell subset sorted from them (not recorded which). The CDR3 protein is CASSYGPDQPQHF. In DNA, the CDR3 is TGTGCCAGCAGCTACGGACCTGATCAGCCCCAGCATTTT.